This T cell receptor beta chain was sequenced in a study of T-cell memory formation after mild COVID-19. At the level of the study: Largely, the TCR clusters proved donor specific.

Barcoded TCR alpha and TCR beta cDNA libraries with UMIs came from 5'RACE using constant-segment primers. TCRdb reprocessed the 5' RACE reads via MiXCR and lists one record per CDR3 protein. The sample has 200,000 to 300,000 distinct CDR3 sequences; 16% are singletons. This clonotype was observed a few times. Its antigen remains unidentified. Regarding the study as a whole: Researchers found some responding clones in pre-infection memory, a sign that cross-reactive memory joined. Mostly located in CM and EM were contracting CD4+ clones, with contracting CD8+ clones located in EMRA.

This CDR3 spans 16 amino acids. With 3 bases clipped from V and 5 bases from J, the junction kept 7 bases outside the gene matches. In germline, CDR1 is LNHNV, CDR2 YYDKDF (reference sequence). The rearrangement links TRBV15 to TRBJ1-1; the match to TRBD1 covers 12 bases. What was sequenced was PBMCs or a T cell subset sorted from them (not recorded which). This clonotype originated in a man between 18 and 35 years old who had mild COVID-19 (a few samples of this study predate the infection). Cell type and time point are not known. The DNA for the CDR3 is TGTGCCACCAGCAGTCGGGACAGGGGGCTTTGGACTGAAGCTTTCTTT. It yields the protein CATSSRDRGLWTEAFF.